The 15 T cell receptor beta chains reported below all come from one sample, sequenced in a study of identical twins. A single record per CDR3 protein comes from TCRdb applying MiXCR to the 5' RACE reads. The table has nearly 650,000 distinct CDR3 sequences, less than 9% seen once. These records were also assigned to another study, of yellow fever vaccine responses in identical twins.

The specimen sequenced was PBMCs. The receptors were gathered from a young woman in good health.

There are many counts of this clonotype. The rearrangement links TRBV4-2 to TRBJ2-2, with 7 positions matching TRBD2. V lost 5 bases and J lost 4; bases outside the gene matches: 1. The CDR3 runs 13 residues. Germline values: CDR1 LGHNA, CDR2 YNFKEQ. CDR3: CASSGGVTGELFF. DNA of the CDR3: TGTGCCAGCAGCGGGGGGGTCACCGGGGAGCTGTTTTTT.

The sample holds many counts of this clonotype. The gene calls are TRBV5-6 and TRBJ1-1, with D perhaps TRBD1 (6 bases). This CDR3 region has 14 residues. Trimming cost V 6 bases and J 0 bases, with 12 bases left between them. The germline gives CDR1 SGHDT, CDR2 YYEEEE. The CDR3 DNA follows: TGTGCCAGCACCCCGACAGGACTGAACACTGAAGCTTTCTTT. Protein product: CASTPTGLNTEAFF.

This clonotype was counted ten times or more. The chain uses TRBV24-1 and TRBJ2-2, with D possibly matching TRBD2 (5 bases). CDR1 is KGHDR, CDR2 SFDVKD, per germline. Trimming stripped 10 bases from V and 2 bases from J, with 13 bases between. There are 14 residues in the CDR3. CDR3 protein: CATTLGGNTGELFF. In DNA form, the CDR3 reads TGTGCCACTACCTTAGGAGGAAACACCGGGGAGCTGTTTTTT.

This clonotype was picked up many times. This chain links TRBV5-6 with TRBJ1-2; a possible D gene is TRBD1 (6 bases). This CDR3 comprises 12 residues. CDR1 is SGHDT, CDR2 YYEEEE, per germline. The V end was cut by 6 bases, the J end by 3 bases, with 9 bases between. The CDR3 region has the DNA TGTGCCAGCACCAACAGGGACTATGGCTACACCTTC. It codes for CASTNRDYGYTF.

CDR3 amino acids: CASRPSSTGELFF. CDR3 bases: TGCGCCAGCAGACCTTCCTCTACCGGGGAGCTGTTTTTT. This chain uses TRBV23-1 with TRBJ2-2; D unresolved. TRBV23-1 is classed as an ORF, of uncertain function. The V end was cut by 6 bases, the J end by 5 bases, with 10 bases between. CDR3 length equals 13 residues.

This clonotype showed up many times. The chain links TRBV6-2 or TRBV6-3 to TRBJ2-7, with D perhaps matching TRBD1 (6 bases). Germline values: CDR1 MNHEY, CDR2 SVGEGT. V shed 8 bases and J shed 6 bases, with 23 bases lying between them. The CDR3 is made up of 15 amino acids. The CDR3 coding sequence is TGTGCCAGCCATCCATCAGGGACACTCCTATCCGAGCAGTACGTC. This codes for CASHPSGTLLSEQYV.

This clonotype was counted only a few times. The genes are TRBV5-1 and TRBJ1-1; D unclear. Germline CDR1 is SGHRS and CDR2 is YFSETQ. V was trimmed by 2 bases and J by 1 base, leaving 12 bases between them. The CDR3 spans 15 residues. In DNA, the CDR3 is TGCGCCAGCAGCTTTCGTGAGGCGGGGAACACTGAAGCTTTCTTT. It codes for CASSFREAGNTEAFF.

This chain links TRBV7-3 with TRBJ2-7, with 16 positions matching TRBD2. The length of the CDR3 is 17 residues. Germline assignment: CDR1 SGHTA and CDR2 FQGTGA. The J segment lost 4 bases and the V segment lost 6 bases, leaving 9 bases of the junction unmatched. CDR3 residues: CASSNGTSGRAQYEQYF. The CDR3 nucleotides read TGTGCCAGCAGTAACGGGACTAGCGGGAGGGCCCAGTACGAGCAGTACTTC.

This clonotype was counted only a few times. The rearrangement links TRBV20-1 to TRBJ1-2, with D tentatively TRBD1 (6 bases). The V end lost 6 bases, the J end lost 6 bases, and 14 bases lay between the germline ends. This CDR3 contains 12 residues. CDR1 is DFQATT, CDR2 SNEGSKA, per germline (reference sequence). CDR3 DNA: TGCAGTGCCCTTAGGGGGGCGAATGGCTACACCTTC. Protein: CSALRGANGYTF.

The chain is built from TRBV29-1 and TRBJ1-5, with 7 bases that match TRBD1. Germline CDR1 is SQVTM and CDR2 is ANQGSEA. V dropped 6 bases and J dropped 3; count of bases not matched to a gene: 8. CDR3 length: 14 residues. This chain's CDR3 is CSVWAGGLNQPQHF. In nucleotides, the CDR3 is TGCAGCGTCTGGGCAGGGGGACTCAATCAGCCCCAGCATTTT.

This chain links TRBV4-2 with TRBJ2-5, with D maybe TRBD1 (5 bases). Germline-derived CDR1 and CDR2 are LGHNA and YNFKEQ. CDR3 length: 13 amino acids. V shed 4 bases and J shed 7 bases, with 13 bases lying between them. The CDR3 nucleotides read TGTGCCAGCAGCCGGGGCGTGGAAGCGACCCAGTACTTC. It codes for CASSRGVEATQYF.

This clonotype has more than one count but fewer than ten. The chain employs TRBV6-4 and TRBJ1-2; 8 bases are shared with TRBD1. The CDR3 runs 13 residues. Germline CDR1 reads MRHNA; CDR2 reads SNTAGT. V lost 8 bases to trimming and J lost 2 bases; unmatched junction nucleotides: 4. The CDR3 sequence is CASLRQGNYGYTF. The CDR3 coding sequence is TGTGCCAGCCTAAGACAGGGGAACTATGGCTACACCTTC.

There are many counts of this clonotype. This sequence joins TRBV29-1 and TRBJ2-3; no clear D gene. The CDR3 contains 12 residues. V lost 4 bases to trimming and J lost 2 bases, with 7 bases between them. CDR1 SQVTM and CDR2 ANQGSEA come from the germline V gene. The DNA of the CDR3 is TGCAGCGTTGGAAGGGACACAGATACGCAGTATTTT. Translated: CSVGRDTDTQYF.

This clonotype has ten or more counts. The rearrangement uses TRBV5-1 and TRBJ1-6; D not resolved. CDR1 and CDR2 (germline): SGHRS, YFSETQ. Trimming took 5 bases from V and 5 from J, leaving 8 bases between them. The CDR3 has 13 residues. The CDR3 DNA sequence: TGCGCCAGCAGACGCGGGGATAATTCACCCCTCCACTTT. Translated, it gives CASRRGDNSPLHF.

The chain carries TRBV12-3 or TRBV12-4 and TRBJ1-1; no definite D call. V gave up 10 bases and J gave up 2 bases, with 11 bases separating them. This CDR3 has 12 amino acids. The DNA of the CDR3 is TGTGCCACCTCTCGTGCCAACACTGAAGCTTTCTTT. Its protein is CATSRANTEAFF.